This T cell receptor beta chain originates from a study of T cell responses to AZD1222 COVID-19 vaccine. The overall study: The analysis combined second doses at about 4 or about 12 weeks. Study-wide results and caveats: Targets within unmutated variant regions were reportedly found for nearly half of spike-specific TCRs. Researchers report vaccine-associated CD4 TCRs spanning spike, with dominance at 160-218 and 743-854.

This clone was observed a single time. Its cognate antigen is unknown. Assay: immunoSEQ multiplex PCR; the TCRdb copy retains only in-frame clones and omits some. The table records 150,000 to 200,000 clones, approximately 90% of them present only once. This CDR3 spans 14 amino acids. CDR1 is MGHRA, CDR2 YSYEKL, per germline. J lost 5 bases, V lost 4 bases, and 2 bases had no gene match. The source was peripheral blood, collected on day 0 of AZD1222 vaccination. The sequence was obtained from an adult in good health. V gene TRBV4-1 combines with J gene TRBJ2-2; 9 bases map to TRBD1. DNA for the CDR3: TGCGCCAGCAGCCCGGACAGGGGAACCGGGGAGCTGTTTTTT. Amino acid sequence: CASSPDRGTGELFF.